The rows below give T cell receptor beta chains drawn from one sample of a study of T cells in narcolepsy. Clones were sequenced by immunoSEQ multiplex PCR, and TCRdb holds only the in-frame ones, with some missing. Of about 30,000 clones listed, 75% to 85% are singletons. The sample consisted of CD45RA- memory CD4+ T cells from PBMCs. The origin of the receptors is a human donor with narcolepsy. Both conserved end residues are part of each CDR3. D genes are given only for firm matches. Rows give clone size only sometimes, using once, few, many, or a class for an expanded clone.

TRBV30,TRBD1,TRBJ1-2,few,CAWGQGSYGYTF,TGTGCCTGGGGACAGGGGTCCTATGGCTACACCTTC
TRBV28,.,TRBJ1-2,few,CASSLIGFRNYGYTF,TGTGCCAGCAGTTTAATTGGCTTTAGGAACTATGGCTACACCTTC
TRBV28,.,TRBJ2-7,.,CASSLSGKLHEQYF,TGTGCCAGCAGTTTATCGGGGAAACTCCACGAGCAGTACTTC
TRBV11-2,TRBD1,TRBJ1-1,.,CASSPSGGPEAFF,TGTGCCAGCAGCCCCTCAGGGGGCCCTGAAGCTTTCTTT
TRBV7-9,TRBD1,TRBJ1-6,.,CASSQTGVYSPLHF,TGTGCCAGCAGCCAGACAGGGGTTTATTCACCCCTCCACTTT
TRBV30,TRBD1,TRBJ2-4,.,CAGTTGDLAKNIQYF,TGTGCCGGAACGACAGGGGACTTAGCCAAAAACATTCAGTACTTC
TRBV4-1,TRBD1,TRBJ1-4,medium-sized,CASSSLGQGNEKLFF,TGCGCCAGCAGCTCCCTAGGACAGGGGAATGAAAAACTGTTTTTT
TRBV7-2,.,TRBJ2-7,.,CASSLAPGPHEQYF,TGTGCCAGCAGCTTAGCGCCAGGTCCCCACGAGCAGTACTTC
TRBV28,.,TRBJ1-2,.,CASSPLGTKRSYTF,TGTGCCAGCAGTCCCTTAGGGACAAAGCGCAGCTACACCTTC
TRBV28,.,TRBJ2-1,.,CASSLGQGEQFF,TGTGCCAGCAGTTTAGGGCAGGGTGAGCAGTTCTTC
TRBV28,.,TRBJ1-2,.,CASSQGLGYGYTF,TGTGCCAGCAGTCAAGGGCTGGGATATGGCTACACCTTC
TRBV27,.,TRBJ2-7,.,CASKPLSSYEQYF,TGTGCCAGCAAGCCACTAAGCTCCTACGAGCAGTACTTC
TRBV5-4,TRBD1,TRBJ1-4,once,CASSLGTGQGIGKNEKLFF,TGTGCCAGCAGCTTGGGGACCGGACAGGGAATAGGTAAGAATGAAAAACTGTTTTTT
TRBV5-1,.,TRBJ1-1,.,CASSSDSNTEAFF,TGCGCCAGCAGCTCGGACAGTAACACTGAAGCTTTCTTT
TRBV4-2,.,TRBJ1-1,.,CASSQDGQLNTEAFF,TGTGCCAGCAGCCAAGATGGACAGTTGAACACTGAAGCTTTCTTT
TRBV5-1,TRBD1,TRBJ1-1,.,CASRTRTGGDTEAFF,TGCGCCAGCAGAACCAGGACAGGGGGAGACACTGAAGCTTTCTTT
TRBV19,TRBD2,TRBJ2-7,.,CASSIVGAGAGSYEQYF,TGTGCCAGTAGTATAGTCGGAGCGGGAGCGGGAAGCTACGAGCAGTACTTC
TRBV6-1,.,TRBJ2-4,.,CASSTPRGGDIQYF,TGTGCCAGCAGTACCCCGCGGGGAGGCGACATTCAGTACTTC
TRBV7-8,.,TRBJ2-5,.,CASSSPSGGETQYF,TGTGCCAGCAGCTCTCCTTCTGGCGGGGAGACCCAGTACTTC
TRBV7-9,TRBD1,TRBJ1-1,.,CASSLVQGANTEAFF,TGTGCCAGCAGCTTAGTTCAGGGGGCTAACACTGAAGCTTTCTTT
TRBV29-1,.,TRBJ2-1,.,CSVPQPSSGNEQFF,TGCAGCGTCCCCCAGCCGAGTTCAGGCAATGAGCAGTTCTTC
TRBV28,.,TRBJ1-5,.,CASSLGGSRNQPQHF,TGTGCCAGCAGTTTAGGAGGATCAAGAAATCAGCCCCAGCATTTT
TRBV10-1,.,TRBJ1-2,few,CASSPGQSTYGYTF,TGCGCCAGCAGTCCGGGACAAAGCACCTATGGCTACACCTTC
TRBV11-3,TRBD1,TRBJ2-3,.,CASSFSFRGTDTQYF,TGTGCCAGCAGCTTCTCCTTCAGGGGGACAGATACGCAGTATTTT